This passage covers 25 T cell receptor beta chains from one sample sequenced in a study of blood T cell repertoires in COVID-19. Data came from immunoSEQ multiplex PCR; TCRdb stores just in-frame clones and leaves some out. The sample holds 150,000 to 250,000 clones, around 79% seen once. Material for sequencing was peripheral blood. Every receptor here comes from a woman aged 35 to 49 with COVID-19, enrolled during active disease.

The chain is built from TRBV5-1 and TRBJ1-2, with TRBD1 matching over 8 bases. Germline V gene sequence: CDR1 SGHRS, CDR2 YFSETQ. The CDR3 runs to 14 residues. The V segment lost 4 bases and the J segment 4 bases; nucleotides outside the gene matches: 6. CDR3 coding DNA: TGCGCCAGCAGCCAGGGGGCGGTCAGCTATGGCTACACCTTC. Protein product: CASSQGAVSYGYTF.

This chain connects TRBV10-3 to TRBJ1-2; 9 positions match TRBD1. CDR1 is ENHRY, CDR2 SYGVKD, per germline. The trim removed 8 bases at V and 3 bases at J, leaving 7 bases unmatched. CDR3 length equals 14 residues. The CDR3 region is CAIYSRDRDYGYTF. DNA for the CDR3: TGTGCCATCTATAGTAGGGACAGGGACTATGGCTACACCTTC.

The V and J genes are TRBV30 and TRBJ1-5; TRBD1 is a possible D gene (5 bases). Looked up from germline, CDR1 is GTSNPN and CDR2 is SVGIG (reference sequence). The V end lost 7 bases, the J end lost 7 bases, and 17 bases lay between the germline ends. CDR3 length: 13 residues. The CDR3 loop is CAYQAGFRQPQHF. CDR3 bases: TGTGCCTACCAAGCAGGGTTTCGACAGCCCCAGCATTTT.

The DNA of the CDR3 is TGCGCCAGCAGCGAAATTAGTAGGGGGAATGAGCAGTTCTTC. Protein product: CASSEISRGNEQFF. V and J are TRBV5-1 and TRBJ2-1; D is perhaps TRBD1 (6 bases). V was cut by 4 bases and J by 7 bases, with 15 bases left in between. This CDR3 contains 14 residues. Per germline, CDR1 SGHRS and CDR2 YFSETQ.

The chain links TRBV3-1 (or the pseudogene TRBV3-2) to TRBJ2-7; D might be TRBD2 (5 bases). V shed 1 base and J shed 0 bases, with 10 bases lying between them. The germline gives CDR1 LGHDT, CDR2 YNNKEL (reference sequence). The CDR3 is 15 amino acids. The CDR3 nucleotides are TGTGCCAGCAGCCAAGCACGGACTTTCTCCTACGAGCAGTACTTC. It translates to CASSQARTFSYEQYF.

The rearrangement joins TRBV27 to TRBJ1-1; 7 nucleotides agree with TRBD1. The length of the CDR3 is 15 residues. After removal of 5 bases from V and 0 bases from J, the junction contained 6 bases not matched to a gene. Germline V CDR1 and CDR2: MNHEY, SMNVEV (reference sequence). The CDR3 DNA follows: TGTGCCAGCAGTCCTCGGGACAGCTTGAACACTGAAGCTTTCTTT. Translated, it gives CASSPRDSLNTEAFF.

The gene calls are TRBV5-1 and TRBJ2-7; TRBD1 matches at 10 bases. Germline CDR1 reads SGHRS; CDR2 reads YFSETQ. The CDR3 consists of 13 residues. V shed 5 bases, J shed 5 bases, and the junction held 4 bases outside the gene matches. CDR3 region: CASRPGTGDEQYF. DNA for the CDR3: TGCGCCAGCAGGCCCGGGACAGGGGACGAGCAGTACTTC.

The rearrangement joins TRBV20-1 to TRBJ1-5; 10 positions match TRBD1. Trimming took 6 bases from V and 11 from J; bases not matched to a gene: 16. Germline V lookup: CDR1 DFQATT, CDR2 SNEGSKA (reference sequence). The CDR3 length is 15 residues. This chain's CDR3 is CSASGTGAVIPAQHF. The DNA for the CDR3 is TGCAGTGCGAGTGGGACAGGGGCGGTGATCCCGGCCCAGCATTTT.

As regards this clone: Additional DNA sequences in this sample encode the identical CDR3. The V and J genes are TRBV7-9 and TRBJ2-5; D not certain. From germline, CDR1 is SEHNR and CDR2 FQNEAQ (reference sequence). Trimming took 3 bases from V and 2 from J, leaving 10 bases between them. This CDR3 is 14 amino acids long. Written as DNA, the CDR3 is TGTGCCAGCAGCTTGATAGCCGGGCAAGAGACCCAGTACTTC. Amino acid sequence: CASSLIAGQETQYF.

This clone appeared a single time. This sequence joins TRBV11-2 and TRBJ1-5; no firm D call. Germline V CDR1 and CDR2: SGHAT, FQNNGV. The CDR3 length is 14 residues. V was clipped by 1 base and J by 2 bases, with 6 bases between them. CDR3 coding DNA: TGTGCCAGCAGCTTAGGTCAGGGCAATCAGCCCCAGCATTTT. Translating it yields CASSLGQGNQPQHF.

The V call is TRBV20-1, the J call TRBJ1-2; no clear D gene. V was trimmed by 6 bases and J by 8 bases, leaving 10 bases between them. This CDR3 contains 10 residues. Germline assignment: CDR1 DFQATT and CDR2 SNEGSKA (reference sequence). The CDR3 protein is CSARRGGYTF. The CDR3 DNA reads as TGCAGTGCCCGGCGGGGAGGCTACACCTTC.

The rearrangement uses TRBV24-1 and TRBJ2-7, with 10 bases identical to TRBD1. The CDR3 extends over 13 amino acids. After removal of 7 bases from V and 2 bases from J, the junction contained 1 base not matched to a gene. Germline CDR1 is KGHDR and CDR2 is SFDVKD. The CDR3 DNA reads as TGTGCCACCAGGGGACAGGGGACCTACGAGCAGTACTTC. Its protein product is CATRGQGTYEQYF.

This clone has more than one count but fewer than ten. A much larger clone lies a single base off, so this may be a read error. The same CDR3 can be traced to other DNA sequences in this sample. The genes are TRBV9 and TRBJ2-5, with D tentatively TRBD2 (5 bases). Germline V gene data show CDR1 as SGDLS and CDR2 as YYNGEE. V lost 4 bases to trimming and J lost 4 bases, with 5 bases between them. The CDR3 is made up of 11 amino acids. CDR3 loop: CASSRGETQYF. The CDR3 DNA is TGTGCCAGCAGCCGGGGAGAGACCCAGTACTTC.

This chain uses TRBV6-5 with TRBJ1-2; 7 bases match TRBD1. Trimming removed 6 bases from V and 6 bases from J; junction bases left unmatched: 10. Germline assignment: CDR1 MNHEY and CDR2 SVGAGI. The CDR3 is 14 amino acids. The CDR3 DNA is TGTGCCAGCAGACCGACAGGGATGAGGGATGGCTACACCTTC. It specifies CASRPTGMRDGYTF.

The CDR3 loop is CASSPEEELGTDTQYF. DNA for the CDR3: TGTGCCAGCAGCCCCGAAGAGGAGTTGGGCACAGATACGCAGTATTTT. The chain carries TRBV3-1 (or the pseudogene TRBV3-2) and TRBJ2-3, with D uncertain. The ends were cut back, 4 bases at V and 1 base at J, with 15 bases in the middle. The CDR3 sequence is 16 residues long. Per the germline V gene, CDR1 is LGHDT and CDR2 is YNNKEL (reference sequence).

V usage is TRBV25-1 and J usage is TRBJ1-1, with 7 nucleotides matching TRBD1. CDR3 size: 13 residues. Germline V gene sequence: CDR1 MGHDK, CDR2 SYGVNS. Trimming removed 7 bases from V and 8 bases from J; junction bases left unmatched: 10. The CDR3 sequence: CASILSQGNEAFF. The DNA of the CDR3 is TGTGCCAGCATCCTTTCACAGGGGAACGAAGCTTTCTTT.

The chain is built from TRBV25-1 and TRBJ2-1; TRBD1 is a possible D gene (5 bases). Germline values: CDR1 MGHDK, CDR2 SYGVNS. The CDR3 consists of 13 residues. The V end was cut by 4 bases, the J end by 7 bases, with 11 bases between. This CDR3 is CASSGQGRNEQFF. CDR3 nucleotide sequence: TGTGCCAGCAGTGGCCAGGGCAGGAATGAGCAGTTCTTC.

J is TRBJ2-5 and V is TRBV5-1; 14 nucleotides line up with TRBD2. V shed 4 bases, J shed 5 bases, and the junction held 4 bases outside the gene matches. The germline V gene has CDR1 SGHRS and CDR2 YFSETQ. CDR3 length equals 15 residues. DNA for the CDR3: TGCGCCAGCAGCCCCTGGACTAGCGGGGGGGAGACCCAGTACTTC. Protein: CASSPWTSGGETQYF.

The chain has TRBV6-2 or TRBV6-3 and TRBJ1-5; TRBD1 is a possible D gene (6 bases). Germline-derived CDR1 and CDR2 are MNHEY and SVGEGT. The CDR3 has 18 residues. The ends were cut back, 2 bases at V and 0 bases at J, with 17 bases in the middle. CDR3 bases: TGTGCCAGCAGTTACGGATACAGGGCAGGGCATAGCAATCAGCCCCAGCATTTT. Its protein product is CASSYGYRAGHSNQPQHF.

The V call is TRBV10-3, the J call TRBJ2-7; 11 bases fit TRBD1. The junction had 9 bases not matched to a gene; V was cut back by 4 bases and J by 7 bases. The CDR3 covers 15 residues. Germline values: CDR1 ENHRY, CDR2 SYGVKD. The CDR3 nucleotides read TGTGCCATCAGTGCGTGGACAGGGGGCGCGGGGGAGCAGTACTTC. Its translation is CAISAWTGGAGEQYF.

The rearrangement uses TRBV27 and TRBJ1-1; D is unclear. V shed 4 bases and J shed 0 bases, with 12 bases lying between them. CDR3 length: 15 amino acids. CDR1 MNHEY and CDR2 SMNVEV come from the germline V gene (reference sequence). As DNA, the CDR3 is TGTGCCAGCAGTTCGCAACAGTCCATGAACACTGAAGCTTTCTTT. This translates into CASSSQQSMNTEAFF.

The sample holds a few counts of this clone. This chain joins TRBV7-9 and TRBJ2-2; D unresolved. V lost 0 bases and J 2 bases, leaving 10 bases between the germline ends. The CDR3 length is 16 residues. Per the germline V gene, CDR1 is SEHNR and CDR2 is FQNEAQ (reference sequence). This chain's CDR3 is CASSLAFGPNTGELFF. The CDR3 nucleotides read TGTGCCAGCAGCTTAGCGTTTGGGCCTAACACCGGGGAGCTGTTTTTT.

This rearrangement joins TRBV25-1 to TRBJ1-2, with D unclear. The CDR3 has 13 residues. The V end was cut by 2 bases, the J end by 6 bases, with 10 bases between. Germline V lookup: CDR1 MGHDK, CDR2 SYGVNS. The CDR3 DNA is TGTGCCAGCAGTGAACAGGCGGGAGATGGCTACACCTTC. Its protein is CASSEQAGDGYTF.

This chain connects TRBV12-3 or TRBV12-4 to TRBJ1-1; TRBD1 is a possible D gene (6 bases). The CDR3 contains 13 residues. Trimming pared 5 bases from V and 6 bases from J, leaving 13 bases between. The CDR3 here is CASSEQGGAEAFF. CDR3 DNA: TGTGCCAGCAGTGAACAGGGAGGGGCTGAAGCTTTCTTT.

The genes are TRBV6-1 and TRBJ1-2; 9 nucleotides agree with TRBD1. CDR3 length: 14 residues. V was clipped by 1 base and J by 4 bases; unmatched bases: 1. Germline V CDR1 and CDR2: MNHNS, SASEGT. The CDR3 coding sequence is TGTGCCAGCAGTGAAGGGACAGGGGTCTATGGCTACACCTTC. This gives the protein CASSEGTGVYGYTF.